The rows below give T cell receptor beta chains drawn from one sample of a study of tumor-infiltrating lymphocytes in primary liver carcinoma. TCRdb reanalysed the multiplex PCR reads using MiXCR and keeps one entry per CDR3 protein. The profile covers around 81,000 distinct CDR3 sequences, with 65% to 75% appearing a single time and approximately 15% taken by the ten largest. The specimen sequenced was liver tumor tissue from sampling region 4. The receptor set was obtained from a woman in her sixties or seventies with primary liver carcinoma and hepatitis B virus infection. Each CDR3 is given with its conserved first and last residue. Fields, in order: clone size, D gene, J gene, V gene, CDR3 DNA, CDR3 protein. The D gene is left open where the match is weak. A clone size is listed for some rows: how often the clone was seen (once, few, many), or a class if it is expanded.

abundance: NA
d_gene: NA
j_gene: TRBJ1-5
v_gene: TRBV6-6
CDR3nt: TGTGCCAGCCTCGATAGGCCCTTGGGCAATCGGCCCCAGCATTTT
CDR3aa: CASLDRPLGNRPQHF

abundance: NA
d_gene: NA
j_gene: TRBJ2-6
v_gene: TRBV5-1
CDR3nt: TGCGCCAGTAGCCTAGGACTGAACTCTGGGGCCAACGTCCTGACTTTC
CDR3aa: CASSLGLNSGANVLTF

abundance: NA
d_gene: NA
j_gene: TRBJ2-2
v_gene: TRBV12-3/TRBV12-4
CDR3nt: TGTGCCAGCAGTTTTTGGGGCGGTAACACCGGGGAGGTGTTATTT
CDR3aa: CASSFWGGNTGEVLF

abundance: few
d_gene: NA
j_gene: TRBJ2-6
v_gene: TRBV10-3
CDR3nt: TGTGCCATCAGTGAGCAGGATTCTGGGGCCAACGTCCTGACTTTC
CDR3aa: CAISEQDSGANVLTF

abundance: NA
d_gene: TRBD2
j_gene: TRBJ2-1
v_gene: TRBV11-3
CDR3nt: TGTGCCAGCAGCTTAGGAGCTAGCGGGAGGTTTGAGCAGTTCTTC
CDR3aa: CASSLGASGRFEQFF

abundance: NA
d_gene: TRBD2
j_gene: TRBJ2-7
v_gene: TRBV6-1
CDR3nt: TGTGCTAGCGGTGAAAAGGCGGGAGCCGCTGAGGAGCAGTACTTC
CDR3aa: CASGEKAGAAEEQYF

abundance: NA
d_gene: NA
j_gene: TRBJ2-5
v_gene: TRBV19
CDR3nt: TGTGCCACGACCCAGGGGGAGACCCAGTACTTC
CDR3aa: CATTQGETQYF

abundance: NA
d_gene: NA
j_gene: TRBJ2-7
v_gene: TRBV11-2
CDR3nt: TGTGCCAGCAGCTTGGGGAGATGGGGCTACGAGCACTACTTC
CDR3aa: CASSLGRWGYEHYF

abundance: many
d_gene: NA
j_gene: TRBJ2-2
v_gene: TRBV12-3/TRBV12-4
CDR3nt: TGTGCCAGCAAAGACGGATCTACGAACACCGGGGAGCTGTTTTTT
CDR3aa: CASKDGSTNTGELFF

abundance: NA
d_gene: NA
j_gene: TRBJ2-2
v_gene: TRBV10-2
CDR3nt: TGCGCCAGCCGGTCACGGGCGAGCACCGGGGAGCTGTTTTTT
CDR3aa: CASRSRASTGELFF

abundance: NA
d_gene: TRBD2
j_gene: TRBJ2-7
v_gene: TRBV11-3
CDR3nt: TGTGCCAGCAGCTTAGGAGCTAGCGGGAGACATGTTCGGACAACCTGCGAGCAGTACTTC
CDR3aa: CASSLGASGRHVRTTCEQYF

abundance: many
d_gene: NA
j_gene: TRBJ1-4
v_gene: TRBV21-1
CDR3nt: TGTGCCAGCAGCCATTCCTCAGGGGAGGGTATTGAAAAACTGTTTTTT
CDR3aa: CASSHSSGEGIEKLFF

abundance: many
d_gene: TRBD2
j_gene: TRBJ2-5
v_gene: TRBV6-5
CDR3nt: TGTGCCAGCAGCCCTACGACTAGCGGGAGGGCCAGAGAGACCCAGTACTTC
CDR3aa: CASSPTTSGRARETQYF

abundance: NA
d_gene: NA
j_gene: TRBJ2-7
v_gene: TRBV10-2
CDR3nt: TGTACCAGCAGTGTACAAAGCGGGTCCTACGAGCAATACTTC
CDR3aa: CTSSVQSGSYEQYF

abundance: NA
d_gene: NA
j_gene: TRBJ1-1
v_gene: TRBV6-2/TRBV6-3
CDR3nt: TGTGCCAGCACTGCTACAGCGAACACTGAAGCTGTCTTT
CDR3aa: CASTATANTEAVF

abundance: NA
d_gene: TRBD2
j_gene: TRBJ2-5
v_gene: TRBV2
CDR3nt: TGTGCCAGCAGTGGGGGGGGGGTAGAGACCCAGTACTTC
CDR3aa: CASSGGGVETQYF

abundance: many
d_gene: NA
j_gene: TRBJ1-1
v_gene: TRBV7-3
CDR3nt: TGTGCCACCATAATAGGAAGGACTGAAGCTTTCTTT
CDR3aa: CATIIGRTEAFF

abundance: many
d_gene: TRBD1
j_gene: TRBJ1-2
v_gene: TRBV4-1
CDR3nt: TGCGCCAGCAGTGGGAACAGGGGGCCGGCTAACTATGGCTACACCTTC
CDR3aa: CASSGNRGPANYGYTF

abundance: NA
d_gene: NA
j_gene: TRBJ2-6
v_gene: TRBV29-1
CDR3nt: TGCAGCCTTGGTGGATCCTCTGGGGCCAACGTCCTGACTTTC
CDR3aa: CSLGGSSGANVLTF

abundance: few
d_gene: TRBD2
j_gene: TRBJ2-1
v_gene: TRBV7-3
CDR3nt: TGTGCCAGCAGCCGAAGGACTAGCGGGAGAGTCGATGAGCAGTTCTTC
CDR3aa: CASSRRTSGRVDEQFF

abundance: NA
d_gene: TRBD1
j_gene: TRBJ1-2
v_gene: TRBV6-6
CDR3nt: TGTGCAAGCGGTCAGACAGGGGGTAACACCTTC
CDR3aa: CASGQTGGNTF

abundance: many
d_gene: TRBD2
j_gene: TRBJ2-1
v_gene: TRBV10-3
CDR3nt: TGTGCCATGGGACTAGCGGGAGCCAATGAGCAGTTCTTC
CDR3aa: CAMGLAGANEQFF

abundance: once
d_gene: NA
j_gene: TRBJ1-1
v_gene: TRBV6-1
CDR3nt: TGTGCCAGCAGTGAAGTCGTGGGGAAGAGTGAAGCTTTCTTT
CDR3aa: CASSEVVGKSEAFF

abundance: NA
d_gene: TRBD2
j_gene: TRBJ2-3
v_gene: TRBV20-1
CDR3nt: TGCAGTTCCCTCATTCATGGACTAGCGGGAGGTGATACGCAGTATTTT
CDR3aa: CSSLIHGLAGGDTQYF

abundance: NA
d_gene: TRBD1
j_gene: TRBJ2-3
v_gene: TRBV4-2
CDR3nt: TGTGCCATCAACCAAGGACCGGGACAGATCACAGATACGCAGTATTTT
CDR3aa: CAINQGPGQITDTQYF

abundance: NA
d_gene: NA
j_gene: TRBJ2-1
v_gene: TRBV12-3/TRBV12-4
CDR3nt: TGTGCCAGAAGTTTACGACCCGGGGGATCCTACAATGAGCAGTTCTTC
CDR3aa: CARSLRPGGSYNEQFF

abundance: NA
d_gene: NA
j_gene: TRBJ2-3
v_gene: TRBV11-2
CDR3nt: TGCGTCAGCAGCCCTGGACTATCGGGCCCAGATACGCAGTATTTT
CDR3aa: CVSSPGLSGPDTQYF

abundance: once
d_gene: NA
j_gene: TRBJ1-2
v_gene: TRBV12-5
CDR3nt: TGTGCTAGTGGTTTGGCACTCACGGATACGGTGAGGGGCTACACCTTC
CDR3aa: CASGLALTDTVRGYTF

abundance: NA
d_gene: NA
j_gene: TRBJ2-7
v_gene: TRBV5-6
CDR3nt: TGTGCCAACAGCTCCCGGATAGCAGGCTCCTACGAGCAGTACTTC
CDR3aa: CANSSRIAGSYEQYF

abundance: NA
d_gene: NA
j_gene: TRBJ2-7
v_gene: TRBV7-9
CDR3nt: TGTGCCAGCAGCCTCGTTCATGGTCCCTACGAGCAGTACTTC
CDR3aa: CASSLVHGPYEQYF

abundance: NA
d_gene: NA
j_gene: TRBJ2-5
v_gene: TRBV28
CDR3nt: TGTGCCAGCAGTCGGATTAGCGGAATAGAGACCCAGTACTTC
CDR3aa: CASSRISGIETQYF

abundance: many
d_gene: NA
j_gene: TRBJ2-3
v_gene: TRBV30
CDR3nt: TGTGCCTGGAGTGCAGCTAGCAGGGATACGCAGTATTTT
CDR3aa: CAWSAASRDTQYF

abundance: NA
d_gene: NA
j_gene: TRBJ2-1
v_gene: TRBV28
CDR3nt: TGTGCCAGCAGTTCACTTACTAGCAGGAGGAATGAGCAGTTCTTC
CDR3aa: CASSSLTSRRNEQFF

abundance: NA
d_gene: TRBD1
j_gene: TRBJ1-2
v_gene: TRBV12-3/TRBV12-4
CDR3nt: TGTGCCGGTAGTTTAGGAACAGGGGCTAGCTATGGCTACACCTTC
CDR3aa: CAGSLGTGASYGYTF

abundance: NA
d_gene: NA
j_gene: TRBJ1-4
v_gene: TRBV5-1
CDR3nt: TGCGCCAGCAGCCCGGGAGTGGATGAAAAACTGTTTTTT
CDR3aa: CASSPGVDEKLFF

abundance: NA
d_gene: NA
j_gene: TRBJ2-7
v_gene: TRBV28
CDR3nt: TGTGCCAACAGTTTTCGGCGTGCAGCCTACGAGCAGTACTTC
CDR3aa: CANSFRRAAYEQYF

abundance: NA
d_gene: TRBD2
j_gene: TRBJ2-5
v_gene: TRBV4-1
CDR3nt: TGCGCCAGCAGCAAGCGCACCCGGGAGGAGACACAGTACTTC
CDR3aa: CASSKRTREETQYF

abundance: many
d_gene: NA
j_gene: TRBJ2-7
v_gene: TRBV7-2
CDR3nt: TGTGCCAGCAGCTTTTTTGGCAGCCCGGAGCAGTACTTC
CDR3aa: CASSFFGSPEQYF

abundance: once
d_gene: NA
j_gene: TRBJ2-7
v_gene: TRBV11-3
CDR3nt: TGTGCCAGCGGCATAGGTCGGCGGCAGGGTTACGAGCAGTATTTC
CDR3aa: CASGIGRRQGYEQYF

abundance: many
d_gene: NA
j_gene: TRBJ1-1
v_gene: TRBV12-3/TRBV12-4
CDR3nt: TGTGCCAGCAGGCAGGGGCTGGGCACTGAAGCTTTCTTT
CDR3aa: CASRQGLGTEAFF

abundance: few
d_gene: TRBD1
j_gene: TRBJ2-7
v_gene: TRBV6-5
CDR3nt: TGCGCCAGCAGTTACTCCAGACAGGGGTGGTACGAGCAGTACTTC
CDR3aa: CASSYSRQGWYEQYF

abundance: few
d_gene: TRBD1
j_gene: TRBJ2-3
v_gene: TRBV28
CDR3nt: TGTGCCAGCAGTTCCCCCCCCTACCCCAAGACAGGGTACATCCATCGCACAGATACGCAGTATTTT
CDR3aa: CASSSPPYPKTGYIHRTDTQYF

abundance: few
d_gene: NA
j_gene: TRBJ2-5
v_gene: TRBV19
CDR3nt: TGTGCCAGTAGTAAGGAACTAGGACTTATTCAGACCCAGTACTTC
CDR3aa: CASSKELGLIQTQYF

abundance: NA
d_gene: NA
j_gene: TRBJ1-2
v_gene: TRBV28
CDR3nt: TGTGCCAGCAGTTCGTTCAAAGGGGCCCTAGGGAGCTACGCCTTC
CDR3aa: CASSSFKGALGSYAF

abundance: NA
d_gene: NA
j_gene: TRBJ2-3
v_gene: TRBV10-2
CDR3nt: TGCACCAGCAGTGAGTCGTTGCCCGAACGGGGTCAGCCCCAGTATTTT
CDR3aa: CTSSESLPERGQPQYF

abundance: NA
d_gene: NA
j_gene: TRBJ2-1
v_gene: TRBV29-1
CDR3nt: TGCAGCGTTGACAGGAGCTTCTACATTGAGCAGTTCTTC
CDR3aa: CSVDRSFYIEQFF

abundance: once
d_gene: NA
j_gene: TRBJ1-5
v_gene: TRBV28
CDR3nt: TGTGCCAGCAGTTTACCCAACACACAGCCCCAGCATTTT
CDR3aa: CASSLPNTQPQHF

abundance: many
d_gene: NA
j_gene: TRBJ1-6
v_gene: TRBV5-5
CDR3nt: TGTGCCAGCAGCTTGATCAGGGGCCTTAATTCACCCCTCCACTTT
CDR3aa: CASSLIRGLNSPLHF

abundance: NA
d_gene: NA
j_gene: TRBJ1-2
v_gene: TRBV5-6
CDR3nt: TGTGCCAGCAGCCTCAGCCAGGGGAAGAGGAGCTACACCTTC
CDR3aa: CASSLSQGKRSYTF

abundance: NA
d_gene: TRBD2
j_gene: TRBJ2-4
v_gene: TRBV7-8
CDR3nt: TGTGCCAGCGGCTTATTGGGCGGGAGGGCCGAGAACAATCAGTACTTC
CDR3aa: CASGLLGGRAENNQYF

abundance: NA
d_gene: NA
j_gene: TRBJ2-7
v_gene: TRBV5-6
CDR3nt: TGTGCCAGCAGCGTAACGGGACGCCTCAACTACGAGCAGTACTTC
CDR3aa: CASSVTGRLNYEQYF

abundance: few
d_gene: NA
j_gene: TRBJ2-7
v_gene: TRBV2
CDR3nt: TGTGCCAGCAACCTCCTGGAGGACCCCACGGCCTACTACGAGCAGTACTTC
CDR3aa: CASNLLEDPTAYYEQYF

abundance: NA
d_gene: NA
j_gene: TRBJ2-3
v_gene: TRBV11-2
CDR3nt: TGTGCCGGCAGGTCCTCTGCGACAAGCACAGATACGCAGTATTTT
CDR3aa: CAGRSSATSTDTQYF

abundance: NA
d_gene: TRBD2
j_gene: TRBJ2-3
v_gene: TRBV11-2
CDR3nt: TGTGCTAGTAGCTTCGGACTAGGACGCACAGATATGCAGTATTTT
CDR3aa: CASSFGLGRTDMQYF

abundance: NA
d_gene: NA
j_gene: TRBJ2-1
v_gene: TRBV5-1
CDR3nt: TGCGCCAGCAGGTTCCTCTGTATAGTCCCCTACAATGAGCAGTTCTTC
CDR3aa: CASRFLCIVPYNEQFF

abundance: NA
d_gene: NA
j_gene: TRBJ1-2
v_gene: TRBV7-9
CDR3nt: TGTGCCAGCAGCTATGGGGAAGGGGTTGGCTACACCTTC
CDR3aa: CASSYGEGVGYTF

abundance: NA
d_gene: NA
j_gene: TRBJ2-5
v_gene: TRBV28
CDR3nt: TGTGCCAGCAGTTTACCGTGGGACATGGTTAGGGAGACCCAGTACTTT
CDR3aa: CASSLPWDMVRETQYF